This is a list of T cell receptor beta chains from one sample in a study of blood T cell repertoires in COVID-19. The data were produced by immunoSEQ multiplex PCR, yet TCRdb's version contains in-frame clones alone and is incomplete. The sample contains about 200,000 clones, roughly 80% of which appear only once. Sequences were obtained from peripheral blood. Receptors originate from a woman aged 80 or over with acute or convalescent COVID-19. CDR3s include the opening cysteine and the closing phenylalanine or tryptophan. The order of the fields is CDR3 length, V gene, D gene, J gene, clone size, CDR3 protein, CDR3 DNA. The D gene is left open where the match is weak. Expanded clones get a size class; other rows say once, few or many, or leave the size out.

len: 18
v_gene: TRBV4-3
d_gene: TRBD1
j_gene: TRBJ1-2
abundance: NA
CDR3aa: CASSPKRGQGGSGYGYTF
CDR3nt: TGCGCCAGCAGCCCAAAAAGAGGACAGGGAGGGTCAGGTTATGGCTACACCTTC

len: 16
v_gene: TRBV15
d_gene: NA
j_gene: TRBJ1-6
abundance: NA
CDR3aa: CATSREFGRDLGPLHF
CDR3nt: TGTGCCACCAGCAGAGAGTTTGGCAGGGACTTGGGTCCCCTCCACTTT

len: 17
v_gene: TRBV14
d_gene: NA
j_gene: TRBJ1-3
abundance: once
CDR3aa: CASSGTTGLGSGNTIYF
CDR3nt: TGTGCCAGCAGCGGCACTACAGGGCTCGGCTCTGGAAACACCATATATTTT

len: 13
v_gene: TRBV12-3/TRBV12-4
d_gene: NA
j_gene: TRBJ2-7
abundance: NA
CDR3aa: CASTPGLLSEQYF
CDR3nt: TGTGCCAGCACTCCTGGGCTCCTTAGCGAGCAGTACTTC

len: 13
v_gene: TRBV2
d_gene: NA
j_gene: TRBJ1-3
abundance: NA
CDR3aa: CASSDRVGNTIYF
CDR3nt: TGTGCCAGCAGTGACAGGGTCGGAAACACCATATATTTT

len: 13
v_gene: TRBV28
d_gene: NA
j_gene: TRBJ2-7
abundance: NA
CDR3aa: CASSFGGSYEQYF
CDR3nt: TGTGCCAGCAGTTTCGGGGGCTCCTACGAGCAGTACTTC

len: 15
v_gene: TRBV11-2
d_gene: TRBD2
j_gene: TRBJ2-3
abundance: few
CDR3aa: CASSSSGISTDTQYF
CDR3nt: TGTGCCAGCAGCTCCAGCGGGATTAGCACAGATACGCAGTATTTT

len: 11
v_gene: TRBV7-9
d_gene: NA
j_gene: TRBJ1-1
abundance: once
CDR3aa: CASTLAAEAFF
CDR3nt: TGTGCCAGTACCCTTGCGGCTGAAGCTTTCTTT

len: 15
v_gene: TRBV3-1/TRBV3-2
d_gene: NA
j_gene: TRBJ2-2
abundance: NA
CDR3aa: CASSQQGANTGELFF
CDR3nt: TGTGCCAGCAGCCAACAAGGGGCGAACACCGGGGAGCTGTTTTTT

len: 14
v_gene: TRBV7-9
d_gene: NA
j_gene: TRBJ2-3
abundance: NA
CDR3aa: CASSLASLGASQYF
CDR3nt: TGTGCCAGCAGCTTAGCGTCTTTGGGGGCGTCGCAGTATTTT

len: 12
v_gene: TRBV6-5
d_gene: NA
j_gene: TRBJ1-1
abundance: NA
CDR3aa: CASRTQGTEAFF
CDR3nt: TGTGCCAGCAGGACACAAGGAACTGAAGCTTTCTTT

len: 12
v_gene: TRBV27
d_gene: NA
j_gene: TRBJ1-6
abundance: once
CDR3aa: CASSQGFSPLHF
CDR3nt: TGTGCCAGCAGCCAGGGGTTTTCACCCCTCCACTTT

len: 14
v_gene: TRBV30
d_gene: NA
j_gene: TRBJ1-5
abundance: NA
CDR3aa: CAWSAIVSNQPQHF
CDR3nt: TGTGCCTGGAGTGCGATAGTTAGCAATCAGCCCCAGCATTTT

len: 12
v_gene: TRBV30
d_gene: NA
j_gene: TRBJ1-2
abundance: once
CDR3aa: CAWSRGALGYTF
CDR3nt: TGTGCCTGGAGTCGGGGGGCGCTGGGGTACACCTTC

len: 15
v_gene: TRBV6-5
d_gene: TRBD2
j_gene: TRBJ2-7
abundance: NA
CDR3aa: CASRLSGTRDDEQYF
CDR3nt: TGTGCCAGCAGACTATCCGGGACTAGGGACGACGAGCAGTACTTC

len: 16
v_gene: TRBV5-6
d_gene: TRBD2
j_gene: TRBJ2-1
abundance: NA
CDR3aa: CASSLLPSGGYNEQFF
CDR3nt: TGTGCCAGCAGCTTGCTCCCTAGCGGGGGTTACAATGAGCAGTTCTTC

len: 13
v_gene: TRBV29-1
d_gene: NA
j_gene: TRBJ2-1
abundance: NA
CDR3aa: CSVERGNYNEQFF
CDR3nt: TGCAGCGTTGAGAGGGGGAACTACAATGAGCAGTTCTTC

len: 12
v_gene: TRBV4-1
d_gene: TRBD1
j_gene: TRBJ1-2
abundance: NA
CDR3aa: CASSLQGYGYTF
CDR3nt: TGCGCCAGCAGCCTACAGGGGTACGGCTACACCTTC